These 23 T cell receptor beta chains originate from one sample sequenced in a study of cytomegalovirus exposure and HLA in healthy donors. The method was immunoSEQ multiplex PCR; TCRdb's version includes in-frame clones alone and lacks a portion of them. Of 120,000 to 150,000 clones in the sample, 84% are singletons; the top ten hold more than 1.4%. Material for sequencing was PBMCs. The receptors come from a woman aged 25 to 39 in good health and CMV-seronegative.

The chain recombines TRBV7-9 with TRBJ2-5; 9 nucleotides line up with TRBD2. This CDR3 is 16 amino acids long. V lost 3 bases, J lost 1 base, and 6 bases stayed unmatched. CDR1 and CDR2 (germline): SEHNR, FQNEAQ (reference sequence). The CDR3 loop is CASSFYKRGAQETQYF. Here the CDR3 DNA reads TGTGCCAGCAGCTTCTATAAGCGGGGGGCCCAAGAGACCCAGTACTTC.

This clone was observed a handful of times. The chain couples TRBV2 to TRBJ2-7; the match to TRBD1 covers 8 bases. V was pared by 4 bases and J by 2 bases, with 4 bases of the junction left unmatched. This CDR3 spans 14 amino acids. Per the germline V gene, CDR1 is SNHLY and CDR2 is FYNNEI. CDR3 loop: CASSVGQGTYEQYF. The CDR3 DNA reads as TGTGCCAGCAGTGTCGGACAGGGAACCTACGAGCAGTACTTC.

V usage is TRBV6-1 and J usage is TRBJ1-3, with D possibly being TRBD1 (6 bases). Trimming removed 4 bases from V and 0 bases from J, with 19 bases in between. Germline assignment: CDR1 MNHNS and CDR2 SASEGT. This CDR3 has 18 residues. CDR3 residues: CASSAGHLGLISGNTIYF. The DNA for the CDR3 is TGTGCCAGCAGTGCGGGACATTTGGGGCTCATCTCTGGAAACACCATATATTTT.

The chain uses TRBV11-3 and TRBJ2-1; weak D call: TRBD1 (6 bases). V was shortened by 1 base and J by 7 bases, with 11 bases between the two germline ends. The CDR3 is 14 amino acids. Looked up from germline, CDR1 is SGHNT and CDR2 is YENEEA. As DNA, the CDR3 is TGTGCCAGCAGCTTAGCACACAGGGATAATGAGCAGTTCTTC. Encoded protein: CASSLAHRDNEQFF.

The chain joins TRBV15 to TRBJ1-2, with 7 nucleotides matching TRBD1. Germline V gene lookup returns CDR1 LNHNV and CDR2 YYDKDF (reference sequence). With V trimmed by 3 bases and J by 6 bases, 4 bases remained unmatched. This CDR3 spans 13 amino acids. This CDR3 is CATSSWTGDGYTF. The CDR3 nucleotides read TGTGCCACCAGCAGTTGGACAGGCGATGGCTACACCTTC.

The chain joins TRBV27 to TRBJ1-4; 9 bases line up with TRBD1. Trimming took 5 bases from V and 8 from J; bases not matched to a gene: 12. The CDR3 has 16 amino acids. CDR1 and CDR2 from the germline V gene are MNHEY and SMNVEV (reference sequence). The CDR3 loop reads CASSAWTGDLGEKLFF. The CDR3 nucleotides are TGTGCCAGCAGTGCCTGGACAGGGGATTTAGGCGAAAAACTGTTTTTT.

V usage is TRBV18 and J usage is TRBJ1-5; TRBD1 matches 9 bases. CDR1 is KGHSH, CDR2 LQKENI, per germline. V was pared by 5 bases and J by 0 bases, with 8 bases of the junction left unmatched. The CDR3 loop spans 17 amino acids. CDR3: CASSYSPDRGSNQPQHF. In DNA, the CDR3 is TGTGCCAGCTCATACTCCCCGGACAGGGGTAGCAATCAGCCCCAGCATTTT.

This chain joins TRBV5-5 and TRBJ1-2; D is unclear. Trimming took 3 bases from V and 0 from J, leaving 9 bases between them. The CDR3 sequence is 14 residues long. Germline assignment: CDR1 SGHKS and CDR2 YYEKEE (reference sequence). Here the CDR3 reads CASSSLAPNYGYTF. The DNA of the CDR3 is TGTGCCAGCAGCTCGTTGGCCCCTAACTATGGCTACACCTTC. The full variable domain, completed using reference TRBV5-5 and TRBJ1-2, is DAGVTQSPTHLIKTRGQQVTLRCSPISGHKSVSWYQQVLGQGPQFIFQYYEKEERGRGNFPDRFSARQFPNYSSELNVNALLLGDSALYLCASSSLAPNYGYTFGSGTRLTVV.

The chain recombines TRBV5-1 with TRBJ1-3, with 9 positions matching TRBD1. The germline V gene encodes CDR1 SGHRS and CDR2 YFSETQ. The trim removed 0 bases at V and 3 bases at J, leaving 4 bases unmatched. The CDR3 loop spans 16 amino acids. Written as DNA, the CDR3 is TGCGCCAGCAGCTTGGCGGGACAGGGCCTTGGAAACACCATATATTTT. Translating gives CASSLAGQGLGNTIYF.

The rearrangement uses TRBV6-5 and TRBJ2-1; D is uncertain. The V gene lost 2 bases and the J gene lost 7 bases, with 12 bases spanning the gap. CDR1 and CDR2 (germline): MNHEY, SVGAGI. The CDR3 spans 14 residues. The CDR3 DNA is TGTGCCAGCAGTTACGGCCCCCAATTTAATGAGCAGTTCTTC. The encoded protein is CASSYGPQFNEQFF.

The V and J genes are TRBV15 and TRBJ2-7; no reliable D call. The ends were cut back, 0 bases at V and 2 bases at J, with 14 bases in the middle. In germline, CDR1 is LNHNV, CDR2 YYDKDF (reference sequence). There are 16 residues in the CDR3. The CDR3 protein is CATSRDPAGRAYEQYF. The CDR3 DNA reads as TGTGCCACCAGCAGAGATCCGGCAGGAAGAGCCTACGAGCAGTACTTC.

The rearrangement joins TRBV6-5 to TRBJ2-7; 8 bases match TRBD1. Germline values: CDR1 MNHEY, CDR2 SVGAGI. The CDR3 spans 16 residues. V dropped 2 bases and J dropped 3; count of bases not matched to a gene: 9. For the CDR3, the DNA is TGTGCCAGCAGTTACCAGCCGACAGGGGTTTACTACGAGCAGTACTTC. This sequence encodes CASSYQPTGVYYEQYF.

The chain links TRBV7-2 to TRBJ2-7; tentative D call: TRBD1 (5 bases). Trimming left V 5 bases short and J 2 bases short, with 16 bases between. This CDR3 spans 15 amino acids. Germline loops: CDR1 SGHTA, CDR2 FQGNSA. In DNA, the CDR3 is TGTGCCAGCAGCCTAAATGGCAGGACACCCTACGAGCAGTACTTC. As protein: CASSLNGRTPYEQYF.

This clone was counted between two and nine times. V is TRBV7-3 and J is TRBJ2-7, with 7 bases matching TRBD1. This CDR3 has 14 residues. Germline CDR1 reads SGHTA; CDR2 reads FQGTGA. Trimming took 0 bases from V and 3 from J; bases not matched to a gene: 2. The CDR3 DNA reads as TGTGCCAGCAGCTTAACGACAGGGAACTACGAGCAGTACTTC. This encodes CASSLTTGNYEQYF.

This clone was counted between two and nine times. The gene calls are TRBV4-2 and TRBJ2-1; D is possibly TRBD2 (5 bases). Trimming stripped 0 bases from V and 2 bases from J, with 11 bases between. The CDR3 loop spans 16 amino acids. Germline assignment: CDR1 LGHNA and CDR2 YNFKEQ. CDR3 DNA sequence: TGTGCCAGCAGCCAAGATTTTAGCGAGGCCTACAATGAGCAGTTCTTC. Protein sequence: CASSQDFSEAYNEQFF.

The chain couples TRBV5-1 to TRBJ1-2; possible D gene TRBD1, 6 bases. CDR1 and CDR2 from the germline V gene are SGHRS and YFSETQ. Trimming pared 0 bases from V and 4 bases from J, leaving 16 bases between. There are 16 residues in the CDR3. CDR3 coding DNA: TGCGCCAGCAGCTTGGTGCCGGACAGCACCCTCTATGGCTACACCTTC. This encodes CASSLVPDSTLYGYTF.

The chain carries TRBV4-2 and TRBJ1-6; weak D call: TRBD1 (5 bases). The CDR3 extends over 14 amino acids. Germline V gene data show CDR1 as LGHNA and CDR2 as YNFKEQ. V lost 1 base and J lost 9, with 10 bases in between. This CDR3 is CASSQGLGRSPLHF. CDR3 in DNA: TGTGCCAGCAGCCAAGGGTTGGGGCGTTCACCCCTCCACTTT.

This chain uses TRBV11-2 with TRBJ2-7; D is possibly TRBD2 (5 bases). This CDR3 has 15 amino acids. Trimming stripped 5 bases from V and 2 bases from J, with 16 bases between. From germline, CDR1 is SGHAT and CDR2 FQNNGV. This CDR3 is CASSPRRAGTYEQYF. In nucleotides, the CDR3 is TGTGCCAGCAGCCCCCGGCGGGCAGGAACCTACGAGCAGTACTTC.

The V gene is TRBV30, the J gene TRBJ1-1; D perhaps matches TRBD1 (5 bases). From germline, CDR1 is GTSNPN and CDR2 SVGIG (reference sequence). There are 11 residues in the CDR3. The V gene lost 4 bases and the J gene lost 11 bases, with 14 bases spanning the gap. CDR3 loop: CAWTTQGRAFF. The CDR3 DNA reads TGTGCCTGGACCACCCAGGGTAGGGCTTTCTTT.

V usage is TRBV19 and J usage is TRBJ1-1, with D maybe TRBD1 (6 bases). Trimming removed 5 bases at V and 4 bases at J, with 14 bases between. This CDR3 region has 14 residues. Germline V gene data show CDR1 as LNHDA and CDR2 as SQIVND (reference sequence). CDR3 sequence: CASSSGQRSTEAFF. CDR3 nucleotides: TGTGCCAGTAGTTCAGGACAGCGCTCCACTGAAGCTTTCTTT.

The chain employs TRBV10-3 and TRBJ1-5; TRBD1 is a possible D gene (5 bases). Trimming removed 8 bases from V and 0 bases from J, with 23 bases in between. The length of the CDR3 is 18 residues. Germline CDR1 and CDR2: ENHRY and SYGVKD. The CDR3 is CAISRGEGEGNSNQPQHF. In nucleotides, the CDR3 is TGTGCCATCTCCCGGGGGGAGGGTGAGGGAAATAGCAATCAGCCCCAGCATTTT.

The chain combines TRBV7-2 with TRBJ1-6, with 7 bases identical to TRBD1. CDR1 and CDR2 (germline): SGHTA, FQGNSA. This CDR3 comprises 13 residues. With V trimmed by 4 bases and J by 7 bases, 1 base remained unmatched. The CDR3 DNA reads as TGTGCCAGCAGCTCGACAGGGAATTCACCCCTCCACTTT. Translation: CASSSTGNSPLHF.

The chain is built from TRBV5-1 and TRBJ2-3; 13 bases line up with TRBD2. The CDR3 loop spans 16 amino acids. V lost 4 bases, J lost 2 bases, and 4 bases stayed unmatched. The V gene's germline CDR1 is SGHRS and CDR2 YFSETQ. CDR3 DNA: TGCGCCAGCAGCCGCGGACTAGCGGGGGCCACAGATACGCAGTATTTT. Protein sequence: CASSRGLAGATDTQYF.